This TCR beta chain was documented in a study of T-cell reconstitution after alpha-beta-depleted transplantation in children. A TCRbeta library incorporating unique molecular identifiers was prepared. TCRdb used MiXCR to reprocess the PCR reads, holding one entry per CDR3 protein. The repertoire has approximately 150,000 distinct CDR3 sequences, about 8.8% of them found once; the top ten carry around 18%. Germline values: CDR1 SGHRS, CDR2 YFSETQ. The V end lost 6 bases, the J end lost 12 bases, and 22 bases lay between the germline ends. The CDR3 consists of 14 residues. This clonotype was found many times. The antigen remains unidentified. Study observations and caveats: T cells produced anew were the main source of T-cell counts and diversity one year after transplant. Several hundred expanded graft clones reportedly gave rise to the alpha-beta T cells present about two months after transplant.

V usage is TRBV5-1 and J usage is TRBJ2-1; TRBD2 is a possible D gene (6 bases). The material sequenced was PBMCs, mostly from graft donor cells, taken 180 days after TCRalphabeta/CD19-depleted stem cell transplant. The TCR originated in a female patient under 10 years old who had a stem cell transplant for congenital amegakaryocytic thrombocytopenia, so the T cells may come from the graft donor. The CDR3 spells CASTPLPGEYGQFF. The CDR3 bases are TGCGCCAGCACCCCGCTGCCGGGGGAGTATGGGCAGTTCTTC.